Shown below are 8 T cell receptor beta chains from a single sample sequenced in a study of shared clonotypes between healthy human individuals. TCRdb keeps only in-frame clones here, not all; method: immunoSEQ multiplex PCR. The sample gives fewer than 650,000 clones, 70% to 80% of which show up once; 10% to 15% is in the top ten. Sequenced: PBMCs. Receptor source: a woman aged 40 to 50 in good health. Some clones in this sample may be carry-over from other donors' samples.

The chain employs TRBV5-1 and TRBJ2-3; D unclear. The CDR3 contains 15 residues. Germline lookup yields CDR1 SGHRS and CDR2 YFSETQ. Trimming removed 0 bases from V and 4 bases from J, with 12 bases in between. The CDR3 loop is CASSLGRAPADTQYF. The CDR3 region has the DNA TGCGCCAGCAGCTTGGGACGGGCCCCCGCAGATACGCAGTATTTT.

This clone has just one count. The V call is TRBV13, the J call TRBJ2-1, with D unresolved. Germline V gene data show CDR1 as PRHDT and CDR2 as FYEKMQ (reference sequence). The CDR3 loop spans 14 amino acids. The V end was cut by 7 bases, the J end by 3 bases, with 13 bases between. This CDR3 reads CASTSDSYYNEQFF. CDR3 bases: TGTGCCAGCACCAGCGACTCATACTACAATGAGCAGTTCTTC.

The gene calls are TRBV7-2 and TRBJ2-7; TRBD2 agrees at 10 bases. Germline assignment: CDR1 SGHTA and CDR2 FQGNSA. V was pared by 4 bases and J by 3 bases, with 9 bases of the junction left unmatched. The CDR3 spans 16 residues. The CDR3 DNA is TGTGCCAGCAGCTCCCTATTAGCGGGGGGAATCTACGAGCAGTACTTC. Translated: CASSSLLAGGIYEQYF.

The rearrangement joins TRBV7-3 to TRBJ2-7; no definite D call. V lost 5 bases to trimming and J lost 0 bases, with 11 bases between them. The CDR3 spans 14 residues. Per germline, CDR1 SGHTA and CDR2 FQGTGA. The CDR3: CASSADPNSYEQYF. As DNA, the CDR3 is TGTGCCAGCAGCGCGGACCCAAACTCCTACGAGCAGTACTTC.

This rearrangement joins TRBV9 to TRBJ2-3, with 9 bases identical to TRBD2. The CDR3 runs 14 residues. Germline CDR1 SGDLS, CDR2 YYNGEE. The ends lost 6 bases at V and 6 bases at J; junction bases unmatched: 8. Written as DNA, the CDR3 is TGTGCCAGCACCCTAGCGGGAAGTGGCGATACGCAGTATTTT. It encodes CASTLAGSGDTQYF.

This clone came up a few times. The rearrangement uses TRBV25-1 and TRBJ1-2; D is perhaps TRBD1 (6 bases). Germline assignment: CDR1 MGHDK and CDR2 SYGVNS. The ends were cut back, 6 bases at V and 7 bases at J, with 12 bases in the middle. This CDR3 is 12 amino acids long. CDR3 residues: CASREGGSGYTF. CDR3 DNA sequence: TGTGCCAGCAGGGAAGGGGGGTCTGGCTACACCTTC.

The chain joins TRBV5-1 to TRBJ2-6; D is undetermined. The CDR3 extends over 18 amino acids. From germline, CDR1 is SGHRS and CDR2 YFSETQ. V was trimmed by 0 bases and J by 0 bases, leaving 13 bases between them. The CDR3 sequence: CASSLDGRIISGANVLTF. For the CDR3, the DNA is TGCGCCAGCAGCTTGGATGGCAGGATTATCTCTGGGGCCAACGTCCTGACTTTC. Full variable domain (remainder filled in from reference TRBV5-1 and TRBJ2-6): KAGVTQTPRYLIKTRGQQVTLSCSPISGHRSVSWYQQTPGQGLQFLFEYFSETQRNKGNFPGRFSGRQFSNSRSEMNVSTLELGDSALYLCASSLDGRIISGANVLTFGAGSRLTVL.

This chain connects TRBV30 to TRBJ1-6; D is ambiguous. V dropped 4 bases and J dropped 10 bases, with 11 bases sitting between them. Germline CDR1 is GTSNPN and CDR2 is SVGIG (reference sequence). The CDR3 has 12 amino acids. The DNA of the CDR3 is TGTGCCTGGACGGTAGCGGGATCACCCCTCCACTTT. The encoded protein is CAWTVAGSPLHF.